The source of this TCR beta chain is a study of T cell changes during pregnancy in multiple sclerosis. Per the germline V gene, CDR1 is LNHNV and CDR2 is YYDKDF (reference sequence). The CDR3 sequence is 15 residues long. V was clipped by 1 base and J by 0 bases; unmatched bases: 1. The method was immunoSEQ multiplex PCR; TCRdb's version includes in-frame clones alone and lacks a portion of them. The sample has more than 70,000 clones; around 92% are singletons. This receptor was taken from a female donor in good health, enrolled as a control in a pregnancy study. The source material was peripheral blood, sampled after pregnancy. The chain employs TRBV15 and TRBJ1-1; 8 bases match TRBD1. In nucleotides, the CDR3 is TGTGCCACCAGCAGAGCAGGGGGCTTGAACACTGAAGCTTTCTTT. Encoded protein: CATSRAGGLNTEAFF.